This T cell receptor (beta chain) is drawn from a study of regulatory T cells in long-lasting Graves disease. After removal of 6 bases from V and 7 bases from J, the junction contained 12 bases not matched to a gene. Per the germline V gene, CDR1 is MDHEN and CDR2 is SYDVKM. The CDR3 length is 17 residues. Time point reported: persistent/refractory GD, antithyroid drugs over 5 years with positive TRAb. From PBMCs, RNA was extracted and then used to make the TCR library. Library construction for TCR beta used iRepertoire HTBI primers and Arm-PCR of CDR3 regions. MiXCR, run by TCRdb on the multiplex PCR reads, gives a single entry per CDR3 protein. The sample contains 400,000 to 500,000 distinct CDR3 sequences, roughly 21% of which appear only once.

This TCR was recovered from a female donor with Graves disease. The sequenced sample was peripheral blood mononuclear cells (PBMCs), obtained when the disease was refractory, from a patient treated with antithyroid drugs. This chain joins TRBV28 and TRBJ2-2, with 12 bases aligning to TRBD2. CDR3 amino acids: CASRKPGLAGPNGELFF. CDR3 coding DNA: TGTGCCAGCAGAAAACCGGGACTAGCGGGTCCTAACGGGGAGCTGTTTTTT.